The 21 T cell receptor beta chains listed next were all sequenced from one sample in a study of spatial heterogeneity in lung cancer. General observations from the study: The number of expanded tumor alpha and beta chains correlated with mutation number.

Stated time point: sample taken at primary tumor resection. TCRdb re-derived calls from the 5' RACE reads in MiXCR, one entry per CDR3 protein. The repertoire holds some 3,400 distinct CDR3 sequences, with roughly 15% as singletons. These TCRs' antigens remain unknown. The sample was lung tumor tissue, taken at surgery. The source is a female donor with early-stage non-small cell lung cancer.

Relative to its sample, this clonotype is medium-sized. This rearrangement joins TRBV6-6 to TRBJ2-7, with a possible D match to TRBD1 (6 bases). V lost 6 bases, J lost 4 bases, and 13 bases lay in between. CDR1 and CDR2 (germline): MNHNY, SVGAGI (reference sequence). The CDR3 length is 13 residues. The CDR3 sequence is CASSLTGWYEQYF. The CDR3 nucleotides read TGTGCCAGCAGCTTAACAGGGTGGTACGAGCAGTACTTC.

This clonotype was seen ten or more times. This chain uses TRBV6-2 or TRBV6-3 with TRBJ2-7, with D unclear. V was cut by 5 bases and J by 2 bases, with 4 bases left in between. There are 11 residues in the CDR3. The germline V gene encodes CDR1 MNHEY and CDR2 SVGEGT. The CDR3 DNA reads TGTGCCAGCAGTCTAACCTACGAGCAGTACTTC. This sequence encodes CASSLTYEQYF.

This clonotype is labeled as medium-sized. V is TRBV11-1 and J is TRBJ1-5, with D perhaps TRBD1 (6 bases). The CDR3 covers 13 residues. Germline V lookup: CDR1 SGHAT, CDR2 FQDESV (reference sequence). Trimming shortened V by 5 bases and J by 7 bases, and 12 bases separated the two germline ends. The DNA for the CDR3 is TGTGCCAGCAGCCCCGACAGGCGACAGCCCCAGCATTTT. This sequence encodes CASSPDRRQPQHF.

The chain is built from TRBV20-1 and TRBJ2-3; D gene unclear. This CDR3 region has 13 residues. Trimming removed 0 bases from V and 4 bases from J, with 8 bases in between. From germline, CDR1 is DFQATT and CDR2 SNEGSKA (reference sequence). Written as DNA, the CDR3 is TGCAGTGCTAGAGATCCTCAGCCAGATACGCAGTATTTT. This encodes CSARDPQPDTQYF.

This clonotype is labeled medium-sized. V usage is TRBV20-1 and J usage is TRBJ2-7; tentative D call: TRBD1 (5 bases). Germline values: CDR1 DFQATT, CDR2 SNEGSKA (reference sequence). Between the trimmed V and J ends, which lost 6 bases and 2 bases, there was a span of 14 bases. The CDR3 runs to 13 residues. In nucleotides, the CDR3 is TGCAGTGCAGTAAGGGGCCAGGCCTACGAGCAGTACTTC. This gives the protein CSAVRGQAYEQYF.

This clonotype is judged medium-sized. The rearrangement uses TRBV6-6 and TRBJ1-5; no definite D call. Trimming cost V 5 bases and J 2 bases, with 10 bases left between them. This CDR3 has 14 amino acids. CDR1 MNHNY and CDR2 SVGAGI come from the germline V gene (reference sequence). DNA for the CDR3: TGTGCCAGCAGTCCCGGACTCGGCAATCAGCCCCAGCATTTT. Residues: CASSPGLGNQPQHF.

This clonotype appeared many times. The rearrangement links TRBV5-1 to TRBJ2-5; TRBD2 aligns across 9 bases. CDR3 size: 15 residues. V lost 2 bases and J lost 3; bases outside the gene matches: 5. Germline assignment: CDR1 SGHRS and CDR2 YFSETQ. DNA for the CDR3: TGCGCCAGCAGCTTAGCAAGCGGGGGGAAAGAGACCCAGTACTTC. Translating it yields CASSLASGGKETQYF.

The V gene is TRBV7-9, the J gene TRBJ2-7, with a weak D call TRBD2 (6 bases). This CDR3 comprises 12 residues. V lost 6 bases and J lost 6, with 12 bases in between. The germline gives CDR1 SEHNR, CDR2 FQNEAQ (reference sequence). The CDR3 DNA sequence: TGTGCCAGCAGAACGGACGGGGGCGAGCAGTACTTC. It yields the protein CASRTDGGEQYF.

By share, this clonotype ranks as medium-sized. V is TRBV9 and J is TRBJ1-5; D not resolved. The germline V gene encodes CDR1 SGDLS and CDR2 YYNGEE. Trimming left V 3 bases short and J 3 bases short, with 13 bases between. This CDR3 spans 15 amino acids. CDR3 protein: CASSEGMGYNQPQHF. CDR3 sequence (DNA): TGTGCCAGCAGCGAAGGTATGGGGTACAATCAGCCCCAGCATTTT.

By sample share, this clonotype is medium-sized (0.01 to 0.1%). The rearrangement uses TRBV6-5 and TRBJ1-2, with TRBD1 matching over 9 bases. V lost 5 bases to trimming and J lost 4 bases; unmatched junction nucleotides: 11. The CDR3 totals 16 residues. CDR1 is MNHEY and CDR2 is SVGAGI in the germline V gene. The DNA of the CDR3 is TGTGCCAGCAGTCCAACGCCGGGACAGGGACCCTATGGCTACACCTTC. It codes for CASSPTPGQGPYGYTF.

By its share, this clonotype is medium-sized. The J gene is TRBJ1-3, the V gene TRBV7-2; 8 nucleotides align to TRBD1. Germline values: CDR1 SGHTA, CDR2 FQGNSA. With 5 bases clipped from V and 4 bases from J, the junction kept 7 bases outside the gene matches. The CDR3 length is 15 residues. The CDR3: CASSPTGGGGNTIYF. CDR3 nucleotides: TGTGCCAGCAGCCCTACAGGGGGAGGGGGAAACACCATATATTTT.

This clonotype came up many times. The chain joins TRBV21-1 to TRBJ2-7; the D call TRBD1 from the table was never checked on the DNA. TRBV21-1 is reported as a pseudogene. CDR3 length equals 14 residues. In DNA, the CDR3 is TGTGCCAGCTCACTCGGGACAGGGGGCTACGAGCAGTACTTC. This gives the protein CASSLGTGGYEQYF.

The chain is built from TRBV29-1 and TRBJ2-7, with TRBD1 identical over 9 bases. Germline CDR1 SQVTM, CDR2 ANQGSEA. Germline trimming cut 7 bases from V and 5 bases from J; bases unmatched to any gene: 9. This CDR3 region has 13 residues. The CDR3 DNA reads TGCAGCGCAACCCCTCGGGACAGGGACGAGCAGTACTTC. This codes for CSATPRDRDEQYF.

Only one count was recorded for this clonotype. The chain is built from TRBV7-2 and TRBJ2-5; 9 bases fit TRBD2. CDR1 is SGHTA, CDR2 FQGNSA, per germline. The length of the CDR3 is 15 residues. V was clipped by 4 bases and J by 4 bases; unmatched bases: 7. CDR3 amino acids: CASSSVLAGAETQYF. CDR3 DNA: TGTGCCAGCAGCTCAGTTTTAGCGGGAGCAGAGACCCAGTACTTC. The full variable domain, its missing parts supplied by reference TRBV7-2 and TRBJ2-5, is GAGVSQSPSNKVTEKGKDVELRCDPISGHTALYWYRQSLGQGLEFLIYFQGNSAPDKSGLPSDRFSAERTGGSVSTLTIQRTQQEDSAVYLCASSSVLAGAETQYFGPGTRLLVL.

In its sample, this clonotype is medium-sized. The limits of the CDR3 on the DNA are not certain, so only TCRdb's listed CDR3 is given. V gene TRBV28 combines with J gene TRBJ1-5; TRBD1 is taken as the D call from the table, unchecked against the DNA. The CDR3 spans 15 residues, counting both ends. Germline CDR1 is MDHEN and CDR2 is SYDVKM. The CDR3 sequence is CATSPGGALHQPQHF.

Judged by abundance, this clonotype is medium-sized. The rearrangement uses TRBV20-1 and TRBJ2-7; TRBD1 is a possible D gene (6 bases). This CDR3 contains 12 residues. Germline CDR1 and CDR2: DFQATT and SNEGSKA (reference sequence). This CDR3 is CGPNRQDSEQYF. The CDR3 DNA reads as TGCGGACCAAACCGACAGGATTCGGAGCAGTACTTC.

DNA of the CDR3: TGCGCCAGCAGTGAGTCACAGGGCGAAGCTTTCTTT. This codes for CASSESQGEAFF. V usage is TRBV10-1 and J usage is TRBJ1-1, with D perhaps matching TRBD1 (6 bases). The V and J ends lost 0 bases and 8 bases respectively, with 7 bases between them. There are 12 residues in the CDR3. Germline V CDR1 and CDR2: WNHNN, SYGVQD (reference sequence).

In this sample, this clonotype turned up a few times. Here the CDR3 DNA reads TGTGCCAGCAGCTTAAGCACAGGGGTTCGTGGCTACACCTTC. Its protein is CASSLSTGVRGYTF. The rearrangement uses TRBV13 and TRBJ1-2; TRBD1 aligns across 7 bases. Germline CDR1 reads PRHDT; CDR2 reads FYEKMQ (reference sequence). The CDR3 is made up of 14 amino acids. Germline trimming cut 2 bases from V and 7 bases from J; bases unmatched to any gene: 7.

This clonotype was recorded a few times. The J gene is TRBJ1-5, the V gene TRBV6-2 or TRBV6-3; the match to TRBD1 covers 9 bases. Germline assignment: CDR1 MNHEY and CDR2 SVGEGT. Trimming cost V 2 bases and J 5 bases; bases outside gene matches: 4. This CDR3 has 15 residues. DNA for the CDR3: TGTGCCAGCAGTTACACAGGGGGCATGTATCAGCCCCAGCATTTT. Amino acids: CASSYTGGMYQPQHF.

This clonotype is labeled as medium-sized (0.01 to 0.1%). The rearrangement links TRBV3-1 to TRBJ1-2; TRBD1 agrees at 7 bases. The CDR3 length is 14 residues. J lost 4 bases, V lost 2 bases, and 4 bases had no gene match. The germline V gene has CDR1 LGHDT and CDR2 YNNKEL (reference sequence). Written as DNA, the CDR3 is TGTGCCAGCAGCCAACTGACAGGGTTCTATGGCTACACCTTC. Protein product: CASSQLTGFYGYTF.

This clonotype is termed medium-sized (0.01 to 0.1%). This chain links TRBV4-2 with TRBJ2-1; 7 positions agree with TRBD2. The germline CDR1 and CDR2 sequences are LGHNA and YNFKEQ. This CDR3 comprises 15 residues. J was trimmed by 3 bases and V by 0 bases; bases with no gene match: 2. The CDR3 DNA reads TGTGCCAGCAGCCAAGATCGGGGGGACTACAATGAGCAGTTCTTC. Its translation is CASSQDRGDYNEQFF.